The rows below give T cell receptor beta chains drawn from one sample of a study of beta chain features in type 1 diabetes. Data came from immunoSEQ multiplex PCR; TCRdb stores just in-frame clones and leaves some out. The data hold more than 250,000 clones, with around 24% observed a single time. The sample consisted of naive CD4+ T cells from blood. The origin of the receptors is a woman aged 25-40 years with type 1 diabetes. CDR3s include the opening cysteine and the closing phenylalanine or tryptophan. Each record gives: D gene, clone size, J gene, V gene, CDR3 DNA, CDR3 protein. D genes are given only for firm matches. The size of a clone is reported for some rows only, either as once, few or many, or as a class for expanded clones.

d_call: NA
clone_size: few
j_call: TRBJ1-1
v_call: TRBV4-1
cdr3_nt: TGCGCCAGCAGCGCTCCGGGGAAGAACACTGAAGCTTTCTTT
cdr3_aa: CASSAPGKNTEAFF

d_call: TRBD2
clone_size: NA
j_call: TRBJ2-1
v_call: TRBV5-1
cdr3_nt: TGCGCCAGCAGCTGGACTAGCGGGAGGGACAATGAGCAGTTCTTC
cdr3_aa: CASSWTSGRDNEQFF

d_call: NA
clone_size: once
j_call: TRBJ2-7
v_call: TRBV14
cdr3_nt: TGTGCCAGCAGCCAAGCAGGCCGAAGCTCCTACGAGCAGTACTTC
cdr3_aa: CASSQAGRSSYEQYF

d_call: NA
clone_size: few
j_call: TRBJ1-3
v_call: TRBV9
cdr3_nt: TGTGCCAGCAGCTCGGCGGTCTCTGGAAACACCATATATTTT
cdr3_aa: CASSSAVSGNTIYF

d_call: NA
clone_size: few
j_call: TRBJ2-1
v_call: TRBV4-2
cdr3_nt: TGTGCCAGCAGCCAAGAGCCGGAGGGGAGCTCCTACAATGAGCAGTTCTTC
cdr3_aa: CASSQEPEGSSYNEQFF

d_call: TRBD1
clone_size: NA
j_call: TRBJ1-2
v_call: TRBV30
cdr3_nt: TGTGCCTGGAGTGCACAGGGGTATGGCTACACCTTC
cdr3_aa: CAWSAQGYGYTF

d_call: TRBD2
clone_size: NA
j_call: TRBJ2-3
v_call: TRBV20-1
cdr3_nt: TGCAGTGCGACGACTAGCGGGAGCCCGTATTTT
cdr3_aa: CSATTSGSPYF

d_call: TRBD2
clone_size: few
j_call: TRBJ2-5
v_call: TRBV6-1
cdr3_nt: TGTGCCAGCAGAGAAGGCCTGGGGGGAGGGCGAGAGACCCAGTACTTC
cdr3_aa: CASREGLGGGRETQYF

d_call: NA
clone_size: NA
j_call: TRBJ2-3
v_call: TRBV5-1
cdr3_nt: TGCGCCAGCAGCGACAGGTTGGCAGATACGCAGTATTTT
cdr3_aa: CASSDRLADTQYF

d_call: NA
clone_size: NA
j_call: TRBJ2-7
v_call: TRBV2
cdr3_nt: TGTGCCAGCAGTGTAGCACTAGAATACGAGCAGTACTTC
cdr3_aa: CASSVALEYEQYF

d_call: NA
clone_size: NA
j_call: TRBJ1-1
v_call: TRBV5-4
cdr3_nt: TGTGCCAGCAGTCCGGACAGCGGAGTCCTAGCTTTCTTT
cdr3_aa: CASSPDSGVLAFF

d_call: TRBD2
clone_size: few
j_call: TRBJ2-2
v_call: TRBV15
cdr3_nt: TGTGCCACCAGCAGACCGCCGGGACTAGCGGGAGCGAACACCGGGGAGCTGTTTTTT
cdr3_aa: CATSRPPGLAGANTGELFF

d_call: NA
clone_size: few
j_call: TRBJ1-1
v_call: TRBV6-6
cdr3_nt: TGTGCCAGCATCTTCGACAGGCGCTACACTGAAGCTTTCTTT
cdr3_aa: CASIFDRRYTEAFF

d_call: TRBD1
clone_size: few
j_call: TRBJ2-7
v_call: TRBV28
cdr3_nt: TGTGCCAGCAGTTCGTCGGACAGGGGGTCGTACGAGCAGTACTTC
cdr3_aa: CASSSSDRGSYEQYF

d_call: NA
clone_size: NA
j_call: TRBJ2-3
v_call: TRBV2
cdr3_nt: TGTGCCAGCAGGCTAAACACAGATACGCAGTATTTT
cdr3_aa: CASRLNTDTQYF

d_call: NA
clone_size: few
j_call: TRBJ1-2
v_call: TRBV7-9
cdr3_nt: TGTGCCAGCAGCTTAGATTTAGGGGATGGCTACACCTTC
cdr3_aa: CASSLDLGDGYTF

d_call: NA
clone_size: NA
j_call: TRBJ1-1
v_call: TRBV18
cdr3_nt: TGTGCCAGCTCACCACAAAGTTCAGGGATTGGGAACACTGAAGCTTTCTTT
cdr3_aa: CASSPQSSGIGNTEAFF

d_call: TRBD1
clone_size: NA
j_call: TRBJ2-3
v_call: TRBV18
cdr3_nt: TGTGCCAGCTCACTCCTCCCGGACAGGGTTAGCACAGATACGCAGTATTTT
cdr3_aa: CASSLLPDRVSTDTQYF

d_call: TRBD2
clone_size: NA
j_call: TRBJ2-7
v_call: TRBV2
cdr3_nt: TGTGCCCGACGGGCTAGCGGGATGAACGAGCAGTACTTC
cdr3_aa: CARRASGMNEQYF

d_call: TRBD1
clone_size: NA
j_call: TRBJ1-1
v_call: TRBV30
cdr3_nt: TGTGCCTGGGACCCGGGACAGGGAATTACTGAAGCCTTCTTT
cdr3_aa: CAWDPGQGITEAFF

d_call: TRBD2
clone_size: NA
j_call: TRBJ2-1
v_call: TRBV19
cdr3_nt: TGTGCCAGTAGTATAGGCGGGAGCCTTTACAATGAGCAGTTCTTC
cdr3_aa: CASSIGGSLYNEQFF

d_call: NA
clone_size: few
j_call: TRBJ2-7
v_call: TRBV4-2
cdr3_nt: TGTGCCAGCAGCCAAGAAAAGCGGGCCTACGAGCAGTACTTC
cdr3_aa: CASSQEKRAYEQYF

d_call: NA
clone_size: NA
j_call: TRBJ2-4
v_call: TRBV28
cdr3_nt: TGTGCCACCGAGGGGGTTATAGCCAAAAACATTCAGTACTTC
cdr3_aa: CATEGVIAKNIQYF

d_call: TRBD1
clone_size: few
j_call: TRBJ1-1
v_call: TRBV29-1
cdr3_nt: TGCAGCGTTGGACAGGGGCTCACTGAAGCTTTCTTT
cdr3_aa: CSVGQGLTEAFF

d_call: TRBD1
clone_size: NA
j_call: TRBJ1-2
v_call: TRBV2
cdr3_nt: TGTGCCAGCGCGGACAGGGTATCTGGCTACACCTTC
cdr3_aa: CASADRVSGYTF

d_call: TRBD2
clone_size: NA
j_call: TRBJ2-1
v_call: TRBV11-3
cdr3_nt: TGTGCCAGCAGCTTCCTTCTCGGGACTAGCGGGAGAACCAATGAGCAGTTCTTC
cdr3_aa: CASSFLLGTSGRTNEQFF

d_call: NA
clone_size: NA
j_call: TRBJ2-7
v_call: TRBV2
cdr3_nt: TGTGCCAGCGGAGGGACCTTCTCCTACGAGCAGTACTTC
cdr3_aa: CASGGTFSYEQYF

d_call: NA
clone_size: few
j_call: TRBJ1-4
v_call: TRBV18
cdr3_nt: TGTGCCAGCTCACCACGTAGACAGTCTAATGAAAAACTGTTTTTT
cdr3_aa: CASSPRRQSNEKLFF

d_call: NA
clone_size: NA
j_call: TRBJ1-2
v_call: TRBV9
cdr3_nt: TGTGCCAGCAGCGTAGGGAACAGGGACTATGGCTACACCTTC
cdr3_aa: CASSVGNRDYGYTF

d_call: TRBD1
clone_size: NA
j_call: TRBJ2-1
v_call: TRBV5-4
cdr3_nt: TGTGCCAGCAGCCCTCCTGGGGGACAGGCGCTCCCCAATGAGCAGTTCTTC
cdr3_aa: CASSPPGGQALPNEQFF

d_call: NA
clone_size: NA
j_call: TRBJ1-1
v_call: TRBV11-3
cdr3_nt: TGTGCCAGCAGCTCTATAGCGCGAGAAGCTTTCTTT
cdr3_aa: CASSSIAREAFF

d_call: NA
clone_size: NA
j_call: TRBJ1-4
v_call: TRBV30
cdr3_nt: TGTGCCTGGAGTTCCCAGGGTGGTGAAAAACTGTTTTTT
cdr3_aa: CAWSSQGGEKLFF

d_call: NA
clone_size: few
j_call: TRBJ2-3
v_call: TRBV28
cdr3_nt: TGTGCCAGCAGTGTACAGACAGATACGCAGTATTTT
cdr3_aa: CASSVQTDTQYF

d_call: NA
clone_size: few
j_call: TRBJ2-3
v_call: TRBV5-4
cdr3_nt: TGTGCCATACAGGGCGGGTCTAGCACAGATACGCAGTATTTT
cdr3_aa: CAIQGGSSTDTQYF

d_call: NA
clone_size: once
j_call: TRBJ2-5
v_call: TRBV19
cdr3_nt: TGTGCCAGTAGTACGCGACAGGGAGGCCAAGAGACCCAGTACTTC
cdr3_aa: CASSTRQGGQETQYF

d_call: TRBD1
clone_size: few
j_call: TRBJ1-2
v_call: TRBV29-1
cdr3_nt: TGCAGCGTTGCCTGGACAGGGATCTATGGCTACACCTTC
cdr3_aa: CSVAWTGIYGYTF

d_call: TRBD2
clone_size: NA
j_call: TRBJ2-1
v_call: TRBV18
cdr3_nt: TGTGCCAGCTCACTCACCGCCCCACTAGCGGGAGGATACAATGAGCAGTTCTTC
cdr3_aa: CASSLTAPLAGGYNEQFF

d_call: TRBD2
clone_size: few
j_call: TRBJ2-1
v_call: TRBV23-1
cdr3_nt: TGCGCCAGCAGTCAATGGACTAGCGGGAGGGCCGTACCCAACAATGAGCAGTTCTTC
cdr3_aa: CASSQWTSGRAVPNNEQFF

d_call: NA
clone_size: NA
j_call: TRBJ2-7
v_call: TRBV4-1
cdr3_nt: TGCGCCAGCAGCAAACCGTGGGGTAGCGGAGCTTCCTACGAGCAGTACTTC
cdr3_aa: CASSKPWGSGASYEQYF

d_call: TRBD1
clone_size: NA
j_call: TRBJ2-1
v_call: TRBV10-3
cdr3_nt: TGTGCCATCAGCGGGACAGGCCCTCCCACCAGCTCCTACAATGAGCAGTTCTTC
cdr3_aa: CAISGTGPPTSSYNEQFF

d_call: TRBD1
clone_size: few
j_call: TRBJ1-1
v_call: TRBV7-2
cdr3_nt: TGTGCCAGCAGCTTGAGGACAGGGGGCACTGAAGCTTTCTTT
cdr3_aa: CASSLRTGGTEAFF

d_call: TRBD2
clone_size: few
j_call: TRBJ2-3
v_call: TRBV4-1
cdr3_nt: TGCGCCAGCAGCCAAGAATACACTCTGGGACTAGCGGCCACAGATACGCAGTATTTT
cdr3_aa: CASSQEYTLGLAATDTQYF

d_call: TRBD1
clone_size: few
j_call: TRBJ1-2
v_call: TRBV5-1
cdr3_nt: TGCGCCAGCAGCGGGTCGGACAGGGAGTCTAATGGCTACACCTTC
cdr3_aa: CASSGSDRESNGYTF

d_call: NA
clone_size: few
j_call: TRBJ2-1
v_call: TRBV9
cdr3_nt: TGTGCCAGCAGCGTACCCCCCCAGGGAGGCAATGAGCAGTTCTTC
cdr3_aa: CASSVPPQGGNEQFF

d_call: NA
clone_size: NA
j_call: TRBJ2-1
v_call: TRBV19
cdr3_nt: TGTGCCAGTAGTGCGGACTACCAAAAGTACAATGAGCAGTTCTTC
cdr3_aa: CASSADYQKYNEQFF

d_call: NA
clone_size: NA
j_call: TRBJ2-3
v_call: TRBV29-1
cdr3_nt: TGCAGCACGCTGCCGGGCACAGATACGCAGTATTTT
cdr3_aa: CSTLPGTDTQYF

d_call: NA
clone_size: few
j_call: TRBJ2-1
v_call: TRBV5-6
cdr3_nt: TGTGCCAGCAGCTTGTGGCAGGATGAGCAGTTCTTC
cdr3_aa: CASSLWQDEQFF

d_call: NA
clone_size: few
j_call: TRBJ1-1
v_call: TRBV27
cdr3_nt: TGTGCCAGCAGTTTAGGCATCCCAGGGGACACTGAAGCTTTCTTT
cdr3_aa: CASSLGIPGDTEAFF

d_call: NA
clone_size: few
j_call: TRBJ2-5
v_call: TRBV5-1
cdr3_nt: TGCGCCAGCAGCTCGACTCAAGAGACCCAGTACTTC
cdr3_aa: CASSSTQETQYF

d_call: TRBD2
clone_size: NA
j_call: TRBJ2-3
v_call: TRBV29-1
cdr3_nt: TGCAGCGTTGATAGCGGGAGGGCAGCCACAGATACGCAGTATTTT
cdr3_aa: CSVDSGRAATDTQYF

d_call: NA
clone_size: NA
j_call: TRBJ2-1
v_call: TRBV5-4
cdr3_nt: TGTGCCAGCAGCCGAGGGACTCCATATGAGCAGTTCTTC
cdr3_aa: CASSRGTPYEQFF

d_call: NA
clone_size: NA
j_call: TRBJ2-3
v_call: TRBV21-1
cdr3_nt: TGTGCCAGCAGCACTCGACAGGGTCGCACAGATACGCAGTATTTT
cdr3_aa: CASSTRQGRTDTQYF

d_call: NA
clone_size: NA
j_call: TRBJ1-5
v_call: TRBV30
cdr3_nt: TGTGCCTGCAGCGCCGGGGATCAGCCCCAGCATTTT
cdr3_aa: CACSAGDQPQHF

d_call: NA
clone_size: NA
j_call: TRBJ1-1
v_call: TRBV21-1
cdr3_nt: TGTGCCAGCAGCAATGAACGGGAAGAAGCTTTCTTT
cdr3_aa: CASSNEREEAFF

d_call: NA
clone_size: NA
j_call: TRBJ2-1
v_call: TRBV11-3
cdr3_nt: TGTGCCAGCAGCTTTCTACTGCTTTCCTACAATGAGCAGTTCTTC
cdr3_aa: CASSFLLLSYNEQFF